This T cell receptor beta chain was sequenced in a study of T cells after yellow fever vaccination. Study information: Fractions low in cell number were prepared with SMART-Seq v4 Ultra Low Input. General observations from the study: Though it reached lower strength, the secondary response hit its peak faster, day 5 versus 15. Highly abundant clonotypes carried over from the bulk population could end up in FACS-sorted repertoires as contaminants.

This clonotype turned up a few times. As yet, its antigen is unknown. The CDR3 is 13 residues long. Trimming stripped 6 bases from V and 6 bases from J, with 11 bases between. Germline lookup yields CDR1 MDHEN and CDR2 SYDVKM. For TCR, cDNA came from 5'RACE template switching, which added a universal primer site and UMIs. TCRdb redid the calling of the 5' RACE reads with MiXCR, one entry per CDR3 protein. This sample has hundreds of thousands of distinct CDR3 sequences, with 7% to 10% found just once. The specimen comprised PBMCs, sampled about 41 days after the first yellow fever vaccination. The sequence was collected from a man between 18 and 35 years old who received the YFV17D yellow fever vaccine. This chain links TRBV28 with TRBJ2-2, with D tentatively TRBD1 (6 bases). The CDR3: CASRDSTPGELFF. CDR3 nucleotides: TGTGCCAGCAGGGACAGTACCCCCGGGGAGCTGTTTTTT.